This T cell receptor beta chain is drawn from a study of T cell responses to AZD1222 COVID-19 vaccine. About the research overall: Second-dose intervals of approximately 4 or approximately 12 weeks were pooled.

Assay: immunoSEQ multiplex PCR; the TCRdb copy retains only in-frame clones and omits some. The sample lists fewer than 120,000 clones, around 82% occurring once. Study-wide points: Vaccine-related CD4 TCRs covered spike, predominating at 160-218 and 743-854. Most donors were white British and more were female, and clonal diversity was possibly underestimated. Baseline seropositivity occurred in only 5 or 6 AZD1222 recipients.

On this clone: Its antigen remains unknown.

The CDR3 contains 18 residues. Germline assignment: CDR1 SGHAT and CDR2 FQNNGV. With 3 bases clipped from V and 6 bases from J, the junction kept 7 bases outside the gene matches. Sequencing was performed on peripheral blood, taken on day 0 of AZD1222 vaccination. This receptor was taken from an adult in good health. The chain couples TRBV11-2 to TRBJ2-2; 16 positions agree with TRBD2. Here the CDR3 DNA reads TGTGCCAGCAGCTTTTCCGGGACTAGCGGGAGGGGCTCCGGGGAGCTGTTTTTT. Translation gives CASSFSGTSGRGSGELFF.